These 11 T cell receptor beta chains share one sample of origin, sequenced in a study of T cell repertoires in cytomegalovirus infection. These TCRs' antigens remain unknown. A single record per CDR3 protein comes from TCRdb applying MiXCR to the reads. The table includes hundreds of thousands of distinct CDR3 sequences, approximately 33% detected once. The input for sequencing was cultured CD8+ T cells from PBMCs, taken from culture after CMV antigen stimulation. The receptors derive from a human donor in good health (CMV status not recorded). Some clones in this sample may be carry-over from other donors' samples.

This chain uses TRBV6-5 with TRBJ2-3; 9 bases line up with TRBD2. CDR1 is MNHEY, CDR2 SVGAGI, per germline. V gave up 8 bases and J gave up 6 bases; unmatched junction bases: 18. The CDR3 covers 17 residues. The CDR3: CASPGLAGLLTGDTQYF. The CDR3 nucleotides read TGTGCCAGCCCGGGGCTAGCGGGGCTCCTGACTGGGGATACGCAGTATTTT.

The J gene is TRBJ1-6, the V gene TRBV3-1, with a tentative D call TRBD1 (6 bases). V lost 0 bases and J lost 0, with 9 bases in between. This CDR3 contains 17 residues. Germline V gene lookup returns CDR1 LGHDT and CDR2 YNNKEL (reference sequence). The CDR3 coding sequence is TGTGCCAGCAGCCAAGAAACAGGGAACTCCTATAATTCACCCCTCCACTTT. Protein: CASSQETGNSYNSPLHF.

The chain combines TRBV7-9 with TRBJ2-7; D is unclear. V lost 4 bases and J 2 bases, leaving 18 bases between the germline ends. CDR1 and CDR2 from the germline V gene are SEHNR and FQNEAQ (reference sequence). The CDR3 runs 16 residues. The CDR3 loop reads CASSSPRPQFTYEQYF. The DNA for the CDR3 is TGTGCCAGCAGCTCCCCTCGGCCCCAGTTCACCTACGAGCAGTACTTC.

V gene TRBV5-1 combines with J gene TRBJ2-1; the match to TRBD2 covers 9 bases. V shed 3 bases and J 4 bases; nucleotides not matched to a gene: 8. Germline V gene sequence: CDR1 SGHRS, CDR2 YFSETQ. The CDR3 spans 16 residues. CDR3 coding DNA: TGCGCCAGCAGCTACCTCGCGGGGGGGGCTTACAATGAGCAGTTCTTC. Translated: CASSYLAGGAYNEQFF. Complete variable domain (other parts from reference TRBV5-1 and TRBJ2-1): KAGVTQTPRYLIKTRGQQVTLSCSPISGHRSVSWYQQTPGQGLQFLFEYFSETQRNKGNFPGRFSGRQFSNSRSEMNVSTLELGDSALYLCASSYLAGGAYNEQFFGPGTRLTVL.

The chain uses TRBV9 and TRBJ2-3; D gene uncertain. The CDR3 has 13 residues. CDR1 SGDLS and CDR2 YYNGEE come from the germline V gene. The V and J ends lost 7 bases and 2 bases respectively, with 11 bases between them. The CDR3 spells CASSQPLTDTQYF. The DNA for the CDR3 is TGTGCCAGCTCTCAACCCCTCACAGATACGCAGTATTTT.

The V call is TRBV19, the J call TRBJ1-5; 8 positions match TRBD1. The germline V gene encodes CDR1 LNHDA and CDR2 SQIVND (reference sequence). V dropped 6 bases and J dropped 0; count of bases not matched to a gene: 10. There are 17 residues in the CDR3. The CDR3 coding sequence is TGTGCCAGTAGCCCCGGGACAGGCGAGGGTAGCAATCAGCCCCAGCATTTT. Protein sequence: CASSPGTGEGSNQPQHF.

This clonotype was recorded many times. The chain employs TRBV7-8 and TRBJ1-3; no clear D gene. The germline V gene encodes CDR1 SGHVS and CDR2 FQNEAQ. The ends were cut back, 4 bases at V and 11 bases at J, with 15 bases in the middle. CDR3 length equals 13 residues. The CDR3 DNA sequence: TGTGCCAGCAGCTCTCCAACCCTCCGGGCCATATATTTT. This gives the protein CASSSPTLRAIYF.

This clonotype has just a few counts. The chain combines TRBV27 with TRBJ1-2; 7 bases fit TRBD1. The germline CDR1 and CDR2 sequences are MNHEY and SMNVEV (reference sequence). CDR3 length: 14 residues. J gave up 1 base and V 5 bases, and 4 bases lay outside the gene matches. Here the CDR3 DNA reads TGTGCCAGCAGTCACAGGGGCCTTAACTATGGCTACACCTTC. Residues: CASSHRGLNYGYTF.

The chain uses TRBV19 and TRBJ1-1, with D perhaps matching TRBD1 (5 bases). Trimming took off 3 bases at V and 1 base at J, with 12 bases between the two ends. This CDR3 region has 15 residues. Germline V gene lookup returns CDR1 LNHDA and CDR2 SQIVND (reference sequence). The chain's CDR3 is CASSMGPWGNTEAFF. The DNA for the CDR3 is TGTGCCAGTAGTATGGGGCCCTGGGGGAACACTGAAGCTTTCTTT.

This clonotype came up many times. This chain links TRBV27 with TRBJ1-2; 10 positions agree with TRBD1. The germline V gene encodes CDR1 MNHEY and CDR2 SMNVEV (reference sequence). V shed 4 bases and J 5 bases; nucleotides not matched to a gene: 4. CDR3 size: 14 residues. The CDR3 DNA is TGTGCCAGCAGTTCCTGGGACAGGGGATATGGCTACACCTTC. The encoded protein is CASSSWDRGYGYTF.

V is TRBV27 and J is TRBJ1-2; D is possibly TRBD1 (6 bases). CDR3 length: 18 amino acids. CDR1 and CDR2 from the germline V gene are MNHEY and SMNVEV (reference sequence). V was pared by 4 bases and J by 2 bases, with 23 bases between. The CDR3 coding sequence is TGTGCCAGCAGTTCTCTTCCGGGACAAAGCCCAATAAACTATGGCTACACCTTC. Its protein product is CASSSLPGQSPINYGYTF.